The next 15 T cell receptor beta chains were all read from a single sample in a study of molecular identifiers for immune sequencing clone quantification. Using its own MiXCR run on the PCR reads, TCRdb lists one record per CDR3 protein. In the table there are some 650,000 distinct CDR3 sequences, 20% of which are singletons. The material sequenced was naive CD8+ T cells from blood, with Jurkat cell RNA spiked in. The subset is: FACS-sorted CD8+CD4-CCR7+CD45RA+ naive T cells. The receptors originated from a human donor in good health. Some libraries in this study had Jurkat cell RNA spiked in.

This clonotype came up many times. V and J are TRBV29-1 and TRBJ2-7; 9 nucleotides line up with TRBD1. With V trimmed by 6 bases and J by 0 bases, 9 bases remained unmatched. The CDR3 contains 15 residues. Germline V gene data show CDR1 as SQVTM and CDR2 as ANQGSEA. CDR3 DNA: TGCAGCGTGTTGGGGGGACAGGGATACTCCTACGAGCAGTACTTC. Translating gives CSVLGGQGYSYEQYF.

This clonotype showed up just a few times. V and J are TRBV28 and TRBJ2-5, with D maybe TRBD1 (5 bases). Germline V CDR1 and CDR2: MDHEN, SYDVKM. This CDR3 is 15 amino acids long. Trimming stripped 5 bases from V and 5 bases from J, with 18 bases between. The CDR3 region is CASSPDTNSRETQYF. The CDR3 DNA reads TGTGCCAGCAGTCCGGACACCAATTCTAGGGAGACCCAGTACTTC.

Note on this clonotype: A much larger clone differs from this one at a single base, so this may be a read error. The CDR3 does not end in the conserved phenylalanine or tryptophan, so this is likely a read error. The chain employs TRBV7-9 and TRBJ2-7; 9 positions agree with TRBD1. The germline V gene has CDR1 SEHNR and CDR2 FQNEAQ (reference sequence). V gave up 5 bases and J gave up 1 base; unmatched junction bases: 6. CDR3 size: 15 residues. CDR3 region: CASSVGTGNSYEQYS. The CDR3 DNA sequence: TGTGCCAGCAGCGTAGGGACAGGGAATTCCTACGAGCAGTACTCC.

In this sample, this clonotype turned up many times. The chain joins TRBV7-2 to TRBJ2-1; TRBD1 matches at 7 bases. The CDR3 consists of 17 residues. The germline CDR1 and CDR2 sequences are SGHTA and FQGNSA. Losses at the gene ends were 1 base for V and 8 bases for J; bases not matched to a gene: 14. The CDR3 here is CASSLVPGQIFRDEQFF. CDR3 DNA sequence: TGTGCCAGCAGCTTAGTCCCGGGACAGATATTTAGGGATGAGCAGTTCTTC.

This clonotype was counted at least ten times. The rearrangement uses TRBV4-3 and TRBJ2-7; D remains unclear. Germline CDR1 and CDR2: LGHNA and YSLEER. The length of the CDR3 is 15 residues. Trimming pared 0 bases from V and 4 bases from J, leaving 13 bases between. The CDR3 sequence is CASSQDWAAGYEQYF. DNA of the CDR3: TGCGCCAGCAGCCAAGATTGGGCCGCCGGGTACGAGCAGTACTTC.

Points on this clonotype: This sequence may be a read error, since a much larger clone differs from it by one base. The CDR3 does not end in the conserved phenylalanine or tryptophan, so this is likely a read error. The chain has TRBV9 and TRBJ2-2; 9 bases match TRBD2. The CDR3 is 16 amino acids. Looked up from germline, CDR1 is SGDLS and CDR2 is YYNGEE. J was trimmed by 4 bases and V by 3 bases; bases with no gene match: 7. The CDR3 sequence is CASSERLADLTGELFL. The CDR3 bases are TGTGCCAGCAGCGAACGACTAGCGGATCTCACCGGGGAGCTGTTTCTT.

The CDR3 protein is CASSRTASYGYTF. The DNA for the CDR3 is TGTGCCAGCAGCCGGACGGCTAGCTATGGCTACACCTTC. This rearrangement joins TRBV14 to TRBJ1-2; D unresolved. The CDR3 extends over 13 amino acids. Germline V CDR1 and CDR2: SGHDN, FVKESK. V lost 4 bases, J lost 4 bases, and 10 bases lay in between.

On this clonotype: This may come from a read error, since a much larger clone is one base off. The J gene is TRBJ2-3, the V gene TRBV24-1; a possible D gene is TRBD1 (6 bases). The CDR3 extends over 15 amino acids. The V gene lost 5 bases and the J gene lost 3 bases, with 14 bases spanning the gap. The germline CDR1 and CDR2 sequences are KGHDR and SFDVKD. DNA for the CDR3: TGTGCCACCAGTGGTTCCAGGGGCCGGACAGATACGCAGTATTTT. Translated: CATSGSRGRTDTQYF.

This clonotype was detected ten times or more. This chain links TRBV29-1 with TRBJ1-1, with 8 bases aligning to TRBD1. J lost 5 bases, V lost 2 bases, and 7 bases had no gene match. The CDR3 covers 14 residues. Germline lookup yields CDR1 SQVTM and CDR2 ANQGSEA. CDR3 in amino acids: CSVEPQGAYTEAFF. The CDR3, as DNA: TGCAGCGTTGAACCCCAGGGGGCTTATACTGAAGCTTTCTTT. Supplemented by reference TRBV29-1 and TRBJ1-1, the full variable domain reads SAVISQKPSRDICQRGTSLTIQCQVDSQVTMMFWYRQQPGQSLTLIATANQGSEATYESGFVIDKFPISRPNLTFSTLTVSNMSPEDSSIYLCSVEPQGAYTEAFFGQGTRLTVV.

This clonotype was picked up many times. The chain employs TRBV4-3 and TRBJ2-4; D is perhaps TRBD1 (5 bases). Trimming cost V 3 bases and J 0 bases, with 15 bases left between them. There are 17 residues in the CDR3. The V gene's germline CDR1 is LGHNA and CDR2 YSLEER. The CDR3 protein is CASSQSTGALAKNIQYF. CDR3 in DNA: TGCGCCAGCAGCCAGAGTACAGGCGCTCTAGCCAAAAACATTCAGTACTTC.

A few counts support this clonotype. The rearrangement links TRBV19 to TRBJ2-7; D is possibly TRBD1 (5 bases). Trimming removed 3 bases at V and 2 bases at J, with 11 bases between. The CDR3 sequence is 14 residues long. Looked up from germline, CDR1 is LNHDA and CDR2 is SQIVND (reference sequence). CDR3 amino acids: CASSMSGIAYEQYF. The DNA for the CDR3 is TGTGCCAGTAGTATGTCAGGGATAGCCTACGAGCAGTACTTC.

A note on this clonotype: Because it lacks the conserved phenylalanine or tryptophan at the end, this CDR3 is likely a read error. No DNA is shown, since the ends of the CDR3 on it are uncertain; the CDR3 is the one TCRdb lists. The chain couples TRBV20-1 to TRBJ2-1; the table's D call TRBD1 went unverified against the DNA. The CDR3 region is 14 residues in length, termini included. Germline values: CDR1 DFQATT, CDR2 SNEGSKA (reference sequence). This CDR3 reads CSAGGGSSYNEQLS.

The chain recombines TRBV7-9 with TRBJ1-3; 11 nucleotides match TRBD1. The germline CDR1 and CDR2 sequences are SEHNR and FQNEAQ (reference sequence). V was clipped by 5 bases and J by 3 bases; unmatched bases: 6. This CDR3 has 16 residues. The CDR3 DNA follows: TGTGCCAGCAGCGCCTGGACAGGGGGCGGTGGAAACACCATATATTTT. Translation: CASSAWTGGGGNTIYF.

This clonotype has just a few counts. The chain combines TRBV11-3 with TRBJ2-5; 11 bases are a match to TRBD1. This CDR3 spans 16 amino acids. Germline values: CDR1 SGHNT, CDR2 YENEEA. Trimming took 5 bases from V and 0 from J; bases not matched to a gene: 5. Written as DNA, the CDR3 is TGTGCCAGCAGCCTGAGGACAGGGGGCCACCAAGAGACCCAGTACTTC. Translated, it gives CASSLRTGGHQETQYF.

This clonotype was seen at least ten times. This chain links TRBV7-9 with TRBJ2-3; 7 positions agree with TRBD1. Per the germline V gene, CDR1 is SEHNR and CDR2 is FQNEAQ (reference sequence). Trimming removed 5 bases from V and 4 bases from J; junction bases left unmatched: 9. This CDR3 comprises 15 residues. The CDR3 nucleotides read TGTGCCAGCAGCGCGCGACAGGGACCCGCAGATACGCAGTATTTT. Translating gives CASSARQGPADTQYF.